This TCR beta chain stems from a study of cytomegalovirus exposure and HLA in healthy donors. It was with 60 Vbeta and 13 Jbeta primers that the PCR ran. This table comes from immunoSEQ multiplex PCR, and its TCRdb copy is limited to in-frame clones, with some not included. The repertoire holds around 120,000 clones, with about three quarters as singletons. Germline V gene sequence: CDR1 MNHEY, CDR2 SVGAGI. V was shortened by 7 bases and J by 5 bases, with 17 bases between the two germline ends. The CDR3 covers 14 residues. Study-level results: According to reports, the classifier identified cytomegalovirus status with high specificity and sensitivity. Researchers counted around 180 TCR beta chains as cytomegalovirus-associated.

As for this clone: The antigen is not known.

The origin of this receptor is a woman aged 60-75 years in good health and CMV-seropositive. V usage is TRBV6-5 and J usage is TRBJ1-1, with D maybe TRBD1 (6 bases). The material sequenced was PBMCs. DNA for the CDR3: TGTGCCAGCAAGTTCGACGCAGGGGAGACTGAAGCTTTCTTT. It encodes CASKFDAGETEAFF.